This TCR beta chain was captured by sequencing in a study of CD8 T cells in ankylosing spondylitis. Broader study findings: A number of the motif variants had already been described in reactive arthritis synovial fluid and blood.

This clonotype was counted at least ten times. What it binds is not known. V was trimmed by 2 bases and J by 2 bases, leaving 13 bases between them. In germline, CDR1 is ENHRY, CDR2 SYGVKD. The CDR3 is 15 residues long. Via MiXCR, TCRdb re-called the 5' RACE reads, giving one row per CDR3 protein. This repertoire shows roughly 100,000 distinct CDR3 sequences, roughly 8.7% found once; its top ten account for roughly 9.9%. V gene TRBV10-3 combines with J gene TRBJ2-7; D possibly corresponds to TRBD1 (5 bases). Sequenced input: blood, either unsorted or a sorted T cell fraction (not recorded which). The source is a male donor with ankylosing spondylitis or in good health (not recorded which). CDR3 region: CAISEGAPATYEQYF. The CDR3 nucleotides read TGTGCCATCAGTGAGGGGGCACCCGCCACCTACGAGCAGTACTTC.